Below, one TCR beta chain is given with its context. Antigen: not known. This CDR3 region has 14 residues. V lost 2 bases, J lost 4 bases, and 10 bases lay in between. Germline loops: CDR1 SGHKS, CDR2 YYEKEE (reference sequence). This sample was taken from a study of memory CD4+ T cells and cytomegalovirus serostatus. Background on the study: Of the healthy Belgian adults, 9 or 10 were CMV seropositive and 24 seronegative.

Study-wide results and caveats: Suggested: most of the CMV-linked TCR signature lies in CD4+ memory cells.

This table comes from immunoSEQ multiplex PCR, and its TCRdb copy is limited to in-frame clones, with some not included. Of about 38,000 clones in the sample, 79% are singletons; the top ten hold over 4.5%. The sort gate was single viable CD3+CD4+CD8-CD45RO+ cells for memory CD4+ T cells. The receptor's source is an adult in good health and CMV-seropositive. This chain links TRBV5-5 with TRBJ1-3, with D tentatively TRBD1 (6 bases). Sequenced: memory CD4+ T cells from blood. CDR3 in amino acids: CASSFVGTGNTIYF. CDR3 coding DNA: TGTGCCAGCAGCTTCGTAGGGACAGGAAACACCATATATTTT.